This T cell receptor beta chain originates from a study of blood T cell repertoires in COVID-19. At the level of the study: Samples taken during acute and convalescent COVID-19 were collected in the United States, Italy and Spain. PBMCs, B-cell-depleted T cells, or T cells provided the cDNA or gDNA that made up the material.

In terms of age and location, participants ranged from roughly 18 to 90 years and lived in about two dozen US areas. Grouping used clinical history reported by participants in a survey and questionnaire. Generated by immunoSEQ multiplex PCR, the TCRdb table keeps only in-frame clones and is missing some. The sample holds about 210,000 clones, approximately 90% seen once. The sequence derives from a man younger than 35 with acute COVID-19. Sample: PBMCs or T cells enriched from blood (not recorded which).

The CDR3 region is CASSQQDLYEQYF. The CDR3 DNA sequence: TGTGCCAGCAGCCAACAGGATCTCTACGAGCAGTACTTC. The J gene is TRBJ2-7, the V gene TRBV4-2; no clear D. The V end lost 2 bases, the J end lost 3 bases, and 8 bases lay between the germline ends. This CDR3 is built from 13 residues. CDR1 LGHNA and CDR2 YNFKEQ come from the germline V gene.